This entry lists 28 T cell receptor beta chains sequenced from one sample in a study of blood T cell repertoires in COVID-19. TCRdb keeps only in-frame clones here, not all; method: immunoSEQ multiplex PCR. The sample lists 190,000 or so clones; about 87% were seen once. The sample consisted of peripheral blood. These receptors originate from a woman under 30 who had recovered from COVID-19.

CDR3 sequence (DNA): TGTGCCAGCAGTCCATGGGGTGAGGAGGACATTCAGTACTTC. Protein product: CASSPWGEEDIQYF. The chain joins TRBV27 to TRBJ2-4, with D perhaps TRBD2 (5 bases). V was clipped by 5 bases and J by 8 bases, with 16 bases between them. The germline CDR1 and CDR2 sequences are MNHEY and SMNVEV (reference sequence). The CDR3 is 14 amino acids.

This clone was recorded only once. The rearrangement uses TRBV5-6 and TRBJ1-2; D is uncertain. V lost 2 bases to trimming and J lost 7 bases, with 15 bases between them. The CDR3 runs to 14 residues. The germline V gene encodes CDR1 SGHDT and CDR2 YYEEEE. CDR3 in DNA: TGTGCCAGCAGCTTATGGCCGGCGGCGCGTGGCTACACCTTC. Amino acids: CASSLWPAARGYTF.

This chain connects TRBV19 to TRBJ1-5; 7 bases match TRBD1. CDR1 LNHDA and CDR2 SQIVND come from the germline V gene (reference sequence). Germline trimming cut 5 bases from V and 1 base from J; bases unmatched to any gene: 5. This CDR3 has 15 amino acids. This chain's CDR3 is CASSPGTESNQPQHF. CDR3 sequence (DNA): TGTGCCAGTAGTCCGGGGACAGAGAGCAATCAGCCCCAGCATTTT.

The chain uses TRBV5-1 and TRBJ1-4, with D possibly being TRBD1 (6 bases). The germline V gene encodes CDR1 SGHRS and CDR2 YFSETQ. Trimming removed 4 bases at V and 0 bases at J, with 10 bases between. CDR3 size: 15 residues. The DNA of the CDR3 is TGCGCCAGCAGCGCCGGGACAACAACTAATGAAAAACTGTTTTTT. This codes for CASSAGTTTNEKLFF.

In its sample, this clone was seen once. V is TRBV30 and J is TRBJ2-3, with 8 bases fitting TRBD1. Trimming took 0 bases from V and 8 from J; bases not matched to a gene: 10. This CDR3 comprises 15 residues. Germline assignment: CDR1 GTSNPN and CDR2 SVGIG (reference sequence). The CDR3 loop reads CAWSVIRQGMVTQYF. CDR3 in DNA: TGTGCCTGGAGTGTAATTCGACAGGGGATGGTTACGCAGTATTTT.

J is TRBJ1-2 and V is TRBV19, with D perhaps TRBD1 (6 bases). There are 15 residues in the CDR3. Germline V gene lookup returns CDR1 LNHDA and CDR2 SQIVND (reference sequence). Trimming took 5 bases from V and 0 from J, leaving 13 bases between them. The CDR3 region has the DNA TGTGCCAGTAGTGACAAGCGGACAGCTAACTATGGCTACACCTTC. It encodes CASSDKRTANYGYTF.

The rearrangement joins TRBV7-2 to TRBJ1-2; D remains ambiguous. This CDR3 is built from 16 residues. Trimming removed 5 bases from V and 0 bases from J, with 16 bases in between. CDR1 and CDR2 from the germline V gene are SGHTA and FQGNSA. CDR3: CASSPRASGANYGYTF. CDR3 DNA: TGTGCCAGCAGCCCCCGGGCGTCCGGGGCTAACTATGGCTACACCTTC.

In this sample, this clone turned up a few times. This chain links TRBV10-3 with TRBJ1-1; 7 nucleotides align to TRBD1. Germline assignment: CDR1 ENHRY and CDR2 SYGVKD. Trimming cost V 6 bases and J 2 bases; bases outside gene matches: 3. The length of the CDR3 is 13 residues. The CDR3 DNA sequence: TGTGCCATCAGGGGACAGCCTAACACTGAAGCTTTCTTT. Translated, it gives CAIRGQPNTEAFF.

The chain joins TRBV3-1 (or the pseudogene TRBV3-2) to TRBJ2-7; D is uncertain. Germline CDR1 LGHDT, CDR2 YNNKEL (reference sequence). The CDR3 is 13 amino acids. The ends were cut back, 0 bases at V and 4 bases at J, with 7 bases in the middle. CDR3 in amino acids: CASSQEGAYEQYF. The CDR3 coding sequence is TGTGCCAGCAGCCAAGAGGGCGCGTACGAGCAGTACTTC.

This clone was observed a few times. The V gene is TRBV29-1, the J gene TRBJ2-7; D perhaps matches TRBD2 (6 bases). Germline assignment: CDR1 SQVTM and CDR2 ANQGSEA. With 0 bases removed from V and 4 bases from J, the gap between germline ends came to 13 bases. The CDR3 has 14 residues. CDR3 residues: CSVEDHSGPYEQYF. CDR3 coding DNA: TGCAGCGTTGAAGACCATAGCGGCCCATACGAGCAGTACTTC.

This chain uses TRBV19 with TRBJ2-3, with 8 bases fitting TRBD2. Germline V gene lookup returns CDR1 LNHDA and CDR2 SQIVND (reference sequence). V shed 6 bases, J shed 3 bases, and the junction held 5 bases outside the gene matches. The CDR3 spans 14 residues. This chain's CDR3 is CASRVGGATDTQYF. CDR3 DNA sequence: TGTGCCAGTAGGGTCGGGGGGGCAACAGATACGCAGTATTTT.

The V and J genes are TRBV2 and TRBJ2-1, with 9 bases fitting TRBD1. CDR1 and CDR2 from the germline V gene are SNHLY and FYNNEI. J was trimmed by 15 bases and V by 3 bases; bases with no gene match: 9. CDR3 length: 13 residues. DNA of the CDR3: TGTGCCAGCAGTGAGAATACCGGGACAGGGCGGTTCTTC. Protein sequence: CASSENTGTGRFF.

The chain carries TRBV19 and TRBJ2-1; a possible D gene is TRBD2 (5 bases). The CDR3 is made up of 14 amino acids. Germline CDR1 and CDR2: LNHDA and SQIVND (reference sequence). The ends were cut back, 5 bases at V and 4 bases at J, with 12 bases in the middle. The CDR3 spells CASSARTGYNEQFF. In DNA form, the CDR3 reads TGTGCCAGTAGTGCCCGGACTGGATACAATGAGCAGTTCTTC.

A note on this clone: The sample holds other DNA sequences that translate to the same CDR3. The chain uses TRBV5-1 and TRBJ2-1, with D hard to call. Germline V gives CDR1 SGHRS, CDR2 YFSETQ. V shed 2 bases and J shed 6 bases, with 6 bases lying between them. The CDR3 totals 12 residues. The CDR3: CASSFSSNEQFF. The CDR3 DNA is TGCGCCAGCAGCTTCAGTTCCAATGAGCAGTTCTTC.

The V gene is TRBV7-2, the J gene TRBJ2-5, with D hard to call. Trimming stripped 5 bases from V and 4 bases from J, with 8 bases between. The CDR3 is made up of 12 amino acids. Germline CDR1 reads SGHTA; CDR2 reads FQGNSA. The DNA of the CDR3 is TGTGCCAGCAGCCGGTGGTCAGAGACCCAGTACTTC. Protein: CASSRWSETQYF.

This clone showed up just a few times. The V call is TRBV4-2, the J call TRBJ1-5, with 8 bases aligning to TRBD1. Germline CDR1 LGHNA, CDR2 YNFKEQ. V lost 2 bases and J lost 8; bases outside the gene matches: 8. CDR3 length equals 15 residues. The chain's CDR3 is CASSQPGTGREPQHF. DNA for the CDR3: TGTGCCAGCAGCCAACCGGGGACAGGAAGAGAGCCCCAGCATTTT.

The chain recombines TRBV7-6 with TRBJ1-4; D possibly corresponds to TRBD1 (6 bases). This CDR3 spans 16 amino acids. V was pared by 3 bases and J by 6 bases, with 17 bases between. Germline V lookup: CDR1 SGHVS, CDR2 FNYEAQ. CDR3 residues: CASSFRGTAGDEKLFF. The CDR3 DNA follows: TGTGCCAGCAGCTTCCGAGGAACGGCAGGGGATGAAAAACTGTTTTTT. Combining the CDR3 with reference TRBV7-6 and TRBJ1-4 gives the whole variable domain GAGVSQSPRYKVTKRGQDVALRCDPISGHVSLYWYRQALGQGPEFLTYFNYEAQQDKSGLPNDRFSAERPEGSISTLTIQRTEQRDSAMYRCASSFRGTAGDEKLFFGSGTQLSVL.

This clone was observed a handful of times. This chain links TRBV18 with TRBJ2-2, with a possible D match to TRBD1 (6 bases). CDR1 is KGHSH and CDR2 is LQKENI in the germline V gene. The CDR3 runs to 16 residues. Trimming removed 3 bases at V and 7 bases at J, with 18 bases between. CDR3 sequence reads: CASSPTTDSRLGELFF. The CDR3 DNA follows: TGTGCCAGCTCACCCACCACGGACAGCCGTCTCGGGGAGCTGTTTTTT.

The genes are TRBV9 and TRBJ2-3, with a possible D match to TRBD2 (6 bases). Deletions cut 1 base from V and 0 bases from J, with 12 bases between. This CDR3 has 16 residues. Germline CDR1 SGDLS, CDR2 YYNGEE. CDR3 sequence: CASSVYRGVSTDTQYF. The DNA of the CDR3 is TGTGCCAGCAGCGTATATCGCGGGGTAAGCACAGATACGCAGTATTTT.

V usage is TRBV18 and J usage is TRBJ2-1, with D possibly TRBD1 on 5 matching bases. This CDR3 has 15 amino acids. The germline V gene encodes CDR1 KGHSH and CDR2 LQKENI. Trimming cost V 1 base and J 0 bases, with 7 bases left between them. The CDR3 nucleotides read TGTGCCAGCTCACCACTAGGGGCCTCCTACAATGAGCAGTTCTTC. Its translation is CASSPLGASYNEQFF.

V gene TRBV24-1 combines with J gene TRBJ2-3; D may be TRBD2 (6 bases). Germline CDR1 KGHDR, CDR2 SFDVKD. V lost 5 bases, J lost 3 bases, and 17 bases lay in between. This CDR3 is built from 16 residues. CDR3 DNA: TGTGCCACCAGTGGGGGGGTTGGCGGGGTGACAGATACGCAGTATTTT. Its translation: CATSGGVGGVTDTQYF.

CDR3 in DNA: TGTGCCAGCAGTGATGGGACAGCTAGAGATCAGCCCCAGCATTTT. It translates to CASSDGTARDQPQHF. V and J are TRBV2 and TRBJ1-5, with 7 bases fitting TRBD1. Germline CDR1 SNHLY, CDR2 FYNNEI. V shed 3 bases, J shed 5 bases, and the junction held 7 bases outside the gene matches. The CDR3 runs 15 residues.

The chain links TRBV23-1 to TRBJ1-5; no definite D call. TRBV23-1 is flagged as an ORF with uncertain function. V was trimmed by 8 bases and J by 5 bases, leaving 10 bases between them. This CDR3 spans 12 amino acids. The CDR3 is CASGLSDQPQHF. The CDR3 DNA is TGCGCCAGCGGACTGTCGGATCAGCCCCAGCATTTT.

The CDR3 DNA is TGTGCCAGCAGCCTGGGGGGAACCTCCGGCGAGCAGTACTTC. As protein: CASSLGGTSGEQYF. The gene calls are TRBV3-1 (or the pseudogene TRBV3-2) and TRBJ2-7, with D possibly matching TRBD2 (6 bases). CDR3 length: 14 residues. The germline V gene encodes CDR1 LGHDT and CDR2 YNNKEL (reference sequence). V shed 4 bases and J shed 6 bases, with 16 bases lying between them.

V and J are TRBV19 and TRBJ1-4; 7 bases align to TRBD1. V lost 7 bases and J lost 10; bases outside the gene matches: 12. Germline V CDR1 and CDR2: LNHDA, SQIVND (reference sequence). This CDR3 is 14 amino acids long. In DNA, the CDR3 is TGTGCCAGTACCACCGACAGGGCCACTGGAAAACTGTTTTTT. Its translation is CASTTDRATGKLFF.

The chain employs TRBV27 and TRBJ1-1; no clear D gene. Trimming left V 3 bases short and J 2 bases short, with 10 bases between. The germline gives CDR1 MNHEY, CDR2 SMNVEV (reference sequence). This CDR3 is 14 amino acids long. The CDR3 region is CASSFIGSNTEAFF. As DNA, the CDR3 is TGTGCCAGCAGTTTTATAGGGAGTAACACTGAAGCTTTCTTT.

V usage is TRBV3-1 (or the pseudogene TRBV3-2) and J usage is TRBJ1-6, with 8 nucleotides matching TRBD1. Germline CDR1 and CDR2: LGHDT and YNNKEL (reference sequence). V shed 3 bases and J 9 bases; nucleotides not matched to a gene: 4. The CDR3 runs 14 residues. The chain's CDR3 is CASSQGQVGSPLHF. For the CDR3, the DNA is TGTGCCAGCAGCCAGGGACAGGTTGGTTCACCCCTCCACTTT.

The rearrangement uses TRBV5-1 and TRBJ1-2, with 7 bases matching TRBD1. The J segment lost 5 bases and the V segment lost 2 bases, leaving 6 bases of the junction unmatched. From germline, CDR1 is SGHRS and CDR2 YFSETQ. This CDR3 has 14 amino acids. CDR3 coding DNA: TGCGCCAGCAGCTTTGGGGACAGACCTTATGGCTACACCTTC. Amino acids: CASSFGDRPYGYTF. Variable domain in full (rest from reference TRBV5-1 and TRBJ1-2): KAGVTQTPRYLIKTRGQQVTLSCSPISGHRSVSWYQQTPGQGLQFLFEYFSETQRNKGNFPGRFSGRQFSNSRSEMNVSTLELGDSALYLCASSFGDRPYGYTFGSGTRLTVV.